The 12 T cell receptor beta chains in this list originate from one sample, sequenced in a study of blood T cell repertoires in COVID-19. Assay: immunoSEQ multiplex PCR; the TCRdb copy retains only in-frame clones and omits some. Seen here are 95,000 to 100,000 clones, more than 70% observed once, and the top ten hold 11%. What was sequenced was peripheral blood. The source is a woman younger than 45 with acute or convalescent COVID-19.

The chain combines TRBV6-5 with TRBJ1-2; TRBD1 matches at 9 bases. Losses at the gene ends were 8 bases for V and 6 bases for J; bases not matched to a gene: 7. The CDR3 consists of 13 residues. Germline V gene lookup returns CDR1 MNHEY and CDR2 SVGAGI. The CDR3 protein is CASLMTGGHGYTF. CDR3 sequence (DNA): TGTGCCAGCTTGATGACAGGGGGACATGGCTACACCTTC.

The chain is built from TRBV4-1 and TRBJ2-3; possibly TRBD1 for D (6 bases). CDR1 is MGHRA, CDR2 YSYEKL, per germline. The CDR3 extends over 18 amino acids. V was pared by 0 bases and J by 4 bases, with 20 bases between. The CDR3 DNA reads TGCGCCAGCAGCCAAGATGAGGGGCCAGGGGCTTCTTCAGATACGCAGTATTTT. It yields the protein CASSQDEGPGASSDTQYF.

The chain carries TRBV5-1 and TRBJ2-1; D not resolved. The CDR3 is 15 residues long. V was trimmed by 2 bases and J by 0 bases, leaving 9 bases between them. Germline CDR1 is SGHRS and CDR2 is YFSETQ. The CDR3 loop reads CASSFGVFSYNEQFF. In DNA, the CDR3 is TGCGCCAGCAGCTTTGGAGTCTTCTCCTACAATGAGCAGTTCTTC.

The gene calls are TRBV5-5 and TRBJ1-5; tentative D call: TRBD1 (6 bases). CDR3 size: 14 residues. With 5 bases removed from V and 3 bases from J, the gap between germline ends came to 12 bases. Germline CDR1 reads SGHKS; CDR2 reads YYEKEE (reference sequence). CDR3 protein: CASSPGQLNQPQHF. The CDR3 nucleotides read TGTGCCAGCAGTCCTGGACAGCTCAATCAGCCCCAGCATTTT.

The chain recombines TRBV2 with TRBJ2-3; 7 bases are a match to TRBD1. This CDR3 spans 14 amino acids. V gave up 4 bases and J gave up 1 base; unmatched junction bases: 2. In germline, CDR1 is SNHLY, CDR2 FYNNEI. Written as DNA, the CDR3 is TGTGCCAGCAGTGGGCAGGGGGGCACAGATACGCAGTATTTT. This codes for CASSGQGGTDTQYF.

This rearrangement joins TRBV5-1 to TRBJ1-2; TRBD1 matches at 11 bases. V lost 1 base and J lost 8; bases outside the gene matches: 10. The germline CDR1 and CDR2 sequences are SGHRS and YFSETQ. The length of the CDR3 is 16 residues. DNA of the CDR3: TGCGCCAGCAGCTTGTCTCCTGCGGGACAGGGGGACGGCTACACCTTC. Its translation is CASSLSPAGQGDGYTF.

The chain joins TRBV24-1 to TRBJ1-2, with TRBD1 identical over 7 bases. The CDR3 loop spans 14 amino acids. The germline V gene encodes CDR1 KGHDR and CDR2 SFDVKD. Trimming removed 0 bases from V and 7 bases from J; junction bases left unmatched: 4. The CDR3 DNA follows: TGTGCCACCAGTGATTTGACAGGGGAGCTTGGCTACACCTTC. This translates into CATSDLTGELGYTF.

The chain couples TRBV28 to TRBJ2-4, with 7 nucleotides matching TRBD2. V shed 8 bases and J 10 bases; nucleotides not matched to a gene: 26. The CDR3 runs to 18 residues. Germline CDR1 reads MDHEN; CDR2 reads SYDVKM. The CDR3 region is CASGSSTWRGSPRGIQYF. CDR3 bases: TGTGCCAGCGGGTCCTCGACTTGGCGGGGGTCCCCAAGAGGGATTCAGTACTTC.

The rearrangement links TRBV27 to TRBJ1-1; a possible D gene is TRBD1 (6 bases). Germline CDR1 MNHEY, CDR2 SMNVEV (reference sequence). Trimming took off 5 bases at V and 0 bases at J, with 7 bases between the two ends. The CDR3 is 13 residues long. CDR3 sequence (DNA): TGTGCCAGCAGTACAGGGCTGAACACTGAAGCTTTCTTT. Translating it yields CASSTGLNTEAFF.

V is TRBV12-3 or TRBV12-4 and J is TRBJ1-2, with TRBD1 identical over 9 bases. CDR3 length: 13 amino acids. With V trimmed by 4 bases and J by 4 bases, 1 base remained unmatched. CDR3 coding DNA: TGTGCCAGCAGTTCGACAGGGGGCTATGGCTACACCTTC. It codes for CASSSTGGYGYTF.

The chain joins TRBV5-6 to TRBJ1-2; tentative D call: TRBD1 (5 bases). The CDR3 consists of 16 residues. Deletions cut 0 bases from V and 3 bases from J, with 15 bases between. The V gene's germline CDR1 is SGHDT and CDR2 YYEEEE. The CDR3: CASSLAGFGRDYGYTF. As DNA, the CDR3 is TGTGCCAGCAGCTTGGCAGGTTTTGGCAGGGACTATGGCTACACCTTC.

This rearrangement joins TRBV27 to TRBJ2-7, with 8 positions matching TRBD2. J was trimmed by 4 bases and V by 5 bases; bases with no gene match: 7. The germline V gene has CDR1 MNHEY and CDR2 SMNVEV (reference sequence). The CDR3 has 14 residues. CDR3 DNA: TGTGCCAGCAGTCCATCGCGCGGGGGGTACGAGCAGTACTTC. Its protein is CASSPSRGGYEQYF.